This T cell receptor (beta chain) was captured in a study of memory B cells and T cells in multiple sclerosis. General study results and limits: Normalization was needed because clone-set size differences affected shared clonotype counts.

Sequenced by immunoSEQ multiplex PCR; TCRdb stores in-frame clones only, minus some. The sample includes 46,000 or so clones, roughly 82% of them seen just once. Stimulus-free culture yielded autoproliferating CFSE-dim and non-proliferating CFSE-high T cells, each sequenced separately. Cultures began with 45 million to 50 million CFSE-labeled PBMCs, unstimulated for roughly 7 days, with replicate wells pooled. The PBMCs received approximately 0.5 uM CFSE and serum-free culture with no added stimuli. As regards this clone: Its specificity is unknown.

Losses at the gene ends were 6 bases for V and 5 bases for J; bases not matched to a gene: 6. CDR3 length equals 13 residues. From germline, CDR1 is MNHEY and CDR2 SMNVEV (reference sequence). The V call is TRBV27, the J call TRBJ1-1; TRBD1 aligns across 7 bases. This sequence was found in a human donor with multiple sclerosis. Sequences were obtained from PBMCs from blood kept in culture. CDR3 nucleotide sequence: TGTGCCAGCAGAACAGGGGCTGGGACTGAAGCTTTCTTT. Amino acid sequence: CASRTGAGTEAFF.